This TCR beta chain came from a study of T cells after yellow fever vaccination. Study-wide points: Although the secondary response was weaker, it peaked faster, at day 5 versus 15.

Many counts were recorded for this clonotype. What it binds is unknown. TCRdb used MiXCR to reprocess the 5' RACE reads, holding one entry per CDR3 protein. The profile covers approximately 70,000 distinct CDR3 sequences, with around 7% appearing a single time and about 40% taken by the ten largest. This CDR3 region has 16 residues. Trimming left V 5 bases short and J 2 bases short, with 15 bases between. CDR1 is SGHTA, CDR2 FQGTGA, per germline. The receptor comes from a man aged 18 to 29 who received the YFV17D yellow fever vaccine. The J gene is TRBJ2-2, the V gene TRBV7-3; D not certain. The source material was CD8+ T cells sorted from PBMCs, sampled 45 days after the first yellow fever vaccination. The CDR3 DNA reads as TGTGCCAGCAGCGCCTCTACCATGCCTAACACCGGGGAGCTGTTTTTT. Its translation: CASSASTMPNTGELFF.